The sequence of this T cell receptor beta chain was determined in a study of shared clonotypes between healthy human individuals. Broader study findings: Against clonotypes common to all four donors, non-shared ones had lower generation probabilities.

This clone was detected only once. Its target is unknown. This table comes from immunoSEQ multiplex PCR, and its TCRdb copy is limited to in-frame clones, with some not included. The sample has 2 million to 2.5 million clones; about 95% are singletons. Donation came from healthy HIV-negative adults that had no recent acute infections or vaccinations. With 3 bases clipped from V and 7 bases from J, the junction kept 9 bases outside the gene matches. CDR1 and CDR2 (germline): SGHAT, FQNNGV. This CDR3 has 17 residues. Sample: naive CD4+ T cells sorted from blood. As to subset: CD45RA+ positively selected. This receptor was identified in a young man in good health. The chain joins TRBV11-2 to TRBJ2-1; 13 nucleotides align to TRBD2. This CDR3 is CASSFRVTSGRGNEQFF. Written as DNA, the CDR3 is TGTGCCAGCAGCTTTCGAGTTACTAGCGGGAGGGGTAATGAGCAGTTCTTC.